This TCR beta chain stems from a study of blood T cell repertoires in COVID-19. Overall study context: Researchers got acute and convalescent COVID-19 samples from the United States, Italy and Spain. T cells, B-cell-depleted T cells, or PBMCs supplied cDNA or gDNA.

V shed 5 bases and J 0 bases; nucleotides not matched to a gene: 5. The CDR3 consists of 15 residues. Per germline, CDR1 SGHNT and CDR2 YENEEA. The protocol was immunoSEQ multiplex PCR, while the TCRdb copy is restricted to in-frame clones and leaves out a portion. The repertoire includes 250,000 or so clones, less than 90% of them detected once, and 6.2% sits in the top ten. The source of this sequence is a man in his 60s with acute or convalescent COVID-19. Sequenced sample: peripheral blood. The J gene is TRBJ2-7, the V gene TRBV11-3; 9 positions agree with TRBD1. The CDR3 here is CASSTGQGSSYEQYF. Here the CDR3 DNA reads TGTGCCAGCAGCACGGGACAGGGAAGCTCCTACGAGCAGTACTTC.